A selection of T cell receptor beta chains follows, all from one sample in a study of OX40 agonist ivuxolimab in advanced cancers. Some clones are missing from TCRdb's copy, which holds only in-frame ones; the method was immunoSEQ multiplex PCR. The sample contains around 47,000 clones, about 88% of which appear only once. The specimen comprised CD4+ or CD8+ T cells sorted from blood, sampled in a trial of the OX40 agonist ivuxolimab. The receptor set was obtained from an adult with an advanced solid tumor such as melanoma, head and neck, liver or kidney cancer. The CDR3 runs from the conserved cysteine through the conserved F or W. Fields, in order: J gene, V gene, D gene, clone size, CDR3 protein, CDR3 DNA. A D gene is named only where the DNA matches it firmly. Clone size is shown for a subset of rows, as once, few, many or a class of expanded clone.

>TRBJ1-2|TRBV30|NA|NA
CAWSPFFYGYTF
TGTGCCTGGAGTCCCTTCTTCTATGGCTACACCTTC
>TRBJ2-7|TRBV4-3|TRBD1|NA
CASSQDLASYRGPFEQYF
TGCGCCAGCAGCCAAGATCTTGCTTCGTATAGGGGGCCTTTCGAGCAGTACTTC
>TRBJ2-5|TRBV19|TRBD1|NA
CASSSNRGRSQETQYF
TGTGCCAGTAGTTCCAACAGGGGGCGATCCCAAGAGACCCAGTACTTC
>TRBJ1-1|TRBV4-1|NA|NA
CASSQGQVNTEAFF
TGCGCCAGCAGCCAAGGACAGGTGAACACTGAAGCTTTCTTT
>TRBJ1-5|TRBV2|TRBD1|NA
CASTDRTGGRSNQPQHF
TGTGCCAGCACCGACCGGACAGGGGGCCGGAGCAATCAGCCCCAGCATTTT
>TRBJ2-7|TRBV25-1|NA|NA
CASSVNPTTALDEQYF
TGTGCCAGCAGTGTAAACCCGACAACCGCCCTAGACGAGCAGTACTTC
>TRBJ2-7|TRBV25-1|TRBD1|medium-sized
CASSEVGQGNYEQYF
TGTGCCAGCAGTGAGGTTGGACAGGGTAACTACGAGCAGTACTTC
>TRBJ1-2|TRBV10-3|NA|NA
CAISGGGAVANYGYTF
TGTGCCATCAGTGGTGGAGGGGCCGTAGCTAACTATGGCTACACCTTC
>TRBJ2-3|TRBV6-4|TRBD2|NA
CASSERGEADTQYF
TGTGCCAGCAGTGAGCGGGGGGAGGCAGATACGCAGTATTTT
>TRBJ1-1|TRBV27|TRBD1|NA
CASSVIRDSYEAFF
TGTGCCAGCAGCGTCATCCGGGACAGCTATGAAGCTTTCTTT
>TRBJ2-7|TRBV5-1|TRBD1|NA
CASRGQGVPHEQYF
TGCGCCAGCAGAGGACAGGGGGTTCCCCACGAGCAGTACTTC
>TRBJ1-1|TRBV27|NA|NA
CASRPGRVNTEAFF
TGTGCCAGCAGGCCGGGACGGGTGAACACTGAAGCTTTCTTT
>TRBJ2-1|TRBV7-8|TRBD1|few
CASSFRQGQGEQFF
TGTGCCAGCAGCTTTCGACAGGGGCAGGGGGAGCAGTTCTTC
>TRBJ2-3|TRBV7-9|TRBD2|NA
CASSELAGAVTDTQYF
TGTGCCAGCAGCGAGCTAGCGGGGGCCGTCACAGATACGCAGTATTTT
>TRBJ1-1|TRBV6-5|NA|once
CASSYMGSNTEAFF
TGTGCCAGCAGTTACATGGGTTCGAACACTGAAGCTTTCTTT
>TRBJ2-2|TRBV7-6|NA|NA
CASSLGTTNTGELFF
TGTGCCAGCAGCTTAGGGACAACAAACACCGGGGAGCTGTTTTTT
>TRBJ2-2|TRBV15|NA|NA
CATSRVGKRTGELFF
TGTGCCACCAGCAGAGTGGGAAAGCGCACCGGGGAGCTGTTTTTT
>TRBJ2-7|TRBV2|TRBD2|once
CASSEVVAGTLGQYF
TGTGCCAGCAGTGAGGTGGTAGCGGGGACGCTAGGGCAGTACTTC
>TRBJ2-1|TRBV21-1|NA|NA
CASSPPGLAGLCYNEQFF
TGTGCCAGCAGCCCTCCCGGACTAGCGGGGTTATGCTACAATGAGCAGTTCTTC
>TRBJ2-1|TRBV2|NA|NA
CASSEGGAPPGNEQFF
TGTGCCAGCAGTGAAGGGGGGGCACCCCCGGGGAATGAGCAGTTCTTC
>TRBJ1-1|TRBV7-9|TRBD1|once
CASSSDRRIEAFF
TGTGCCAGCAGCTCGGACAGGCGGATTGAAGCTTTCTTT
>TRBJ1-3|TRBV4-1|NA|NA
CASSQIGWDPLVGNTIYF
TGCGCCAGCAGCCAAATCGGCTGGGACCCACTTGTTGGAAACACCATATATTTT
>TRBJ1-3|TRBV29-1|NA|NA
CSVPAGLGNTIYF
TGCAGCGTCCCTGCGGGGTTAGGAAACACCATATATTTT
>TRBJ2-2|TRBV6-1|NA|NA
CASSEYRGMILTGELFF
TGTGCCAGCAGTGAATATCGGGGAATGATACTCACCGGGGAGCTGTTTTTT
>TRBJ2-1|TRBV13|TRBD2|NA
CASSSLAGGAYNEQFF
TGTGCCAGCAGCTCCCTAGCGGGGGGCGCCTACAATGAGCAGTTCTTC
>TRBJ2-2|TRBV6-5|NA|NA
CASSLKPGNTGELFF
TGTGCCAGCAGCCTTAAGCCGGGGAACACCGGGGAGCTGTTTTTT
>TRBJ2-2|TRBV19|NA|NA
CASRTERANTGELFF
TGTGCCAGTAGGACCGAGCGGGCGAACACCGGGGAGCTGTTTTTT
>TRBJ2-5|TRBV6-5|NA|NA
CASSSTVETQYF
TGTGCCAGCAGTTCGACGGTAGAGACCCAGTACTTC
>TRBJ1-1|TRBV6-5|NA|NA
CASSYSPMLGTEAFF
TGTGCCAGCAGTTACTCGCCCATGTTGGGCACTGAAGCTTTCTTT
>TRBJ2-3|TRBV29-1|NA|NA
CSVGGAGSTDTQYF
TGCAGCGTTGGGGGGGCAGGAAGCACAGATACGCAGTATTTT
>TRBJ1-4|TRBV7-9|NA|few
CASSLSMDSQLFF
TGTGCCAGCAGCTTAAGTATGGACAGCCAGCTGTTTTTT
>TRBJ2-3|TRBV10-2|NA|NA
CASSESGWLTDTQYF
TGCGCCAGCAGTGAGTCGGGATGGCTCACAGATACGCAGTATTTT
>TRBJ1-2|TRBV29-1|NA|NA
CSVPAGNFYGYTF
TGCAGCGTCCCCGCGGGAAATTTTTATGGCTACACCTTC
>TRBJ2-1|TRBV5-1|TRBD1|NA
CASSLAGTGGLSNEQFF
TGCGCCAGCAGCTTGGCGGGGACAGGGGGCTTATCGAATGAGCAGTTCTTC
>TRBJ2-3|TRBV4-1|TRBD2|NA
CASSQEWSSGGTDTQYF
TGCGCCAGCAGCCAAGAATGGAGTAGCGGGGGTACAGATACGCAGTATTTT
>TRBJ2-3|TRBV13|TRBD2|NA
CASSFPLAASTDTQYF
TGTGCCAGCAGCTTCCCTCTAGCGGCTAGCACAGATACGCAGTATTTT
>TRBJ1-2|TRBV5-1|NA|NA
CASSLAGWYGYTF
TGCGCCAGCAGCTTGGCGGGGTGGTATGGCTACACCTTC
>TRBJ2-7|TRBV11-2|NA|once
CASSYTPEGSYEQYF
TGTGCCAGCAGCTACACCCCGGAGGGCTCCTACGAGCAGTACTTC
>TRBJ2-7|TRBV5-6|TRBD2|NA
CASSLAAGPYEQYF
TGTGCCAGCAGCTTGGCAGCGGGGCCCTACGAGCAGTACTTC
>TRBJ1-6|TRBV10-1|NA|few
CASGPPGENSPLHF
TGCGCCAGCGGACCTCCGGGGGAAAATTCACCCCTCCACTTT
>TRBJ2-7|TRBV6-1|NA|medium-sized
CASRSTLGLEEQYF
TGTGCCAGCAGATCTACCCTGGGGCTGGAAGAGCAGTACTTC